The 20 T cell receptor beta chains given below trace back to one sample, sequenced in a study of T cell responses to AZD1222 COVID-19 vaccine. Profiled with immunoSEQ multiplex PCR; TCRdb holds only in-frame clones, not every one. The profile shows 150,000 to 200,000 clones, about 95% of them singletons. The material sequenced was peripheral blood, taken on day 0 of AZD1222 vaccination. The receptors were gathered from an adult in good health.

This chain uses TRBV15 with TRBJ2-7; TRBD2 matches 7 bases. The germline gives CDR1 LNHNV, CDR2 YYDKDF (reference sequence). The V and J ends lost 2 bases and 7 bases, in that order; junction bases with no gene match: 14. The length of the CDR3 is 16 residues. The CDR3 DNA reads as TGTGCCACCAGCAGACCCCCAGGAGCGGTCGGGGGGGAGCAGTACTTC. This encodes CATSRPPGAVGGEQYF.

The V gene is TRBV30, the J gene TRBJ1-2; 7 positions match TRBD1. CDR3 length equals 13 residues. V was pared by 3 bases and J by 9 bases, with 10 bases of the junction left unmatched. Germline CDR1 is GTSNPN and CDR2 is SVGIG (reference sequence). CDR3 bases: TGTGCCTGGAGAAATAAAGGGGACAGCAGCTACACCTTC. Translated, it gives CAWRNKGDSSYTF.

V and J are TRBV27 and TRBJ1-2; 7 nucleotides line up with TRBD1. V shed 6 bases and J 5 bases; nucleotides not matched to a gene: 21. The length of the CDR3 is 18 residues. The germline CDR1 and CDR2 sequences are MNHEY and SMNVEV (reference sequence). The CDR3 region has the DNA TGTGCCAGCAGGCCTCTACAACCAAAAAGGGGGCAGGTATATGGCTACACCTTC. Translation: CASRPLQPKRGQVYGYTF.

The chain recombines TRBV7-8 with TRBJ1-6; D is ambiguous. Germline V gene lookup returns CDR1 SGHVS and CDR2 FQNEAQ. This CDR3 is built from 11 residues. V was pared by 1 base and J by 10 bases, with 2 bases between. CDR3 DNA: TGTGCCAGCAGCTTAGACTCACCCCTCCACTTT. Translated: CASSLDSPLHF.

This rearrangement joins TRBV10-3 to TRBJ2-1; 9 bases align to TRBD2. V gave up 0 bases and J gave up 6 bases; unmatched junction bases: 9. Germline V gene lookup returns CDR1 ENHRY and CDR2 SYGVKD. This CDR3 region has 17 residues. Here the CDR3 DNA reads TGTGCCATCAGTGAGTCGAGGGGGACTAGCTATTCCAATGAGCAGTTCTTC. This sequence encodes CAISESRGTSYSNEQFF.

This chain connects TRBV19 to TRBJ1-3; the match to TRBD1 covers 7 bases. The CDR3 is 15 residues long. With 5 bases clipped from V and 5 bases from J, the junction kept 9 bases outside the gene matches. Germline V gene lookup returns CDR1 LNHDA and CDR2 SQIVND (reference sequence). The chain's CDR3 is CASSPTQGTRNTIYF. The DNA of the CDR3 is TGTGCCAGTAGTCCCACACAGGGGACCAGAAACACCATATATTTT.

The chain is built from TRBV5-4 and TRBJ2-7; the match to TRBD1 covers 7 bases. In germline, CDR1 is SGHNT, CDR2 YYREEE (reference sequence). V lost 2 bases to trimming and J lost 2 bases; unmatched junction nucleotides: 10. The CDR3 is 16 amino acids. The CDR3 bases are TGTGCCAGCAGCTTTGGGCCCCCCGGGACAGCCTACGAGCAGTACTTC. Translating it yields CASSFGPPGTAYEQYF.

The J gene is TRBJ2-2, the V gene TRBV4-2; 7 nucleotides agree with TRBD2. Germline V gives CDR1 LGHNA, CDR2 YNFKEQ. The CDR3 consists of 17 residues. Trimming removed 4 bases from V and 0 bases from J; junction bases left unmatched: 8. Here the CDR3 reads CASSPRGTSANTGELFF. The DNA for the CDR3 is TGTGCCAGCAGCCCCAGAGGAACTAGCGCGAACACCGGGGAGCTGTTTTTT.

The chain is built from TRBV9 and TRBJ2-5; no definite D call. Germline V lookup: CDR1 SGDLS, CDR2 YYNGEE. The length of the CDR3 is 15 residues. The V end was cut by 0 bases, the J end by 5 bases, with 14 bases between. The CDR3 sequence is CASSVATSVRETQYF. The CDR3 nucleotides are TGTGCCAGCAGCGTAGCTACGAGTGTGCGGGAGACCCAGTACTTC.

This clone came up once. CDR3 residues: CASSLLLGRGYEQYF. CDR3 coding DNA: TGTGCCAGCAGTTTATTACTAGGGCGGGGATACGAGCAGTACTTC. The chain links TRBV27 to TRBJ2-7, with D tentatively TRBD2 (6 bases). V shed 1 base and J shed 4 bases, with 14 bases lying between them. Germline CDR1 and CDR2: MNHEY and SMNVEV (reference sequence). There are 15 residues in the CDR3.

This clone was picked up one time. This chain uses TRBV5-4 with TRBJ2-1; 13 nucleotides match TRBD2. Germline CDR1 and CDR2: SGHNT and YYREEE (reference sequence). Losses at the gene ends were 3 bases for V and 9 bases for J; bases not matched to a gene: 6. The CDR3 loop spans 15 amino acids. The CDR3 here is CASSSLAGGDGEQFF. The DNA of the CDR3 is TGTGCCAGCAGCTCACTAGCGGGAGGGGACGGTGAGCAGTTCTTC.

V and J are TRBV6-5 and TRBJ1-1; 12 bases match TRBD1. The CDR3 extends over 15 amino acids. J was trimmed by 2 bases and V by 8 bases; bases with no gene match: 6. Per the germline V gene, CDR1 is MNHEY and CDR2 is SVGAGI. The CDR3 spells CASRKGQGANTEAFF. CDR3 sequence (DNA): TGTGCCAGCCGAAAGGGACAGGGGGCCAACACTGAAGCTTTCTTT.

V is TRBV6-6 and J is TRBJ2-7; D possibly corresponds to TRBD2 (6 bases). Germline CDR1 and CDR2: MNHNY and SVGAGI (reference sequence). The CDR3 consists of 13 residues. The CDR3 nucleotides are TGTGCGACCGGGGGTGAAAACTCCTACGAGCAGTACTTC. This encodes CATGGENSYEQYF.

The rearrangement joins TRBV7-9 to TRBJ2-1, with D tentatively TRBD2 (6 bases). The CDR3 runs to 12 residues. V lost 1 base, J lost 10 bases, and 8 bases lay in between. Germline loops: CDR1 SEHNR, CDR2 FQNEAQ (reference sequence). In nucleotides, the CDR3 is TGTGCCAGCAGCTTAGGGGGAGGCGAGCAGTTCTTC. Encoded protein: CASSLGGGEQFF.

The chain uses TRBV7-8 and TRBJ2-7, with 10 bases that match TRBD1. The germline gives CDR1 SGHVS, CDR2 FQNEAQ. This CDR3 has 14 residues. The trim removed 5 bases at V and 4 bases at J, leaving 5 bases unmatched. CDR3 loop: CASSQTGGLYEQYF. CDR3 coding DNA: TGTGCCAGCAGCCAGACAGGGGGCTTATACGAGCAGTACTTC.

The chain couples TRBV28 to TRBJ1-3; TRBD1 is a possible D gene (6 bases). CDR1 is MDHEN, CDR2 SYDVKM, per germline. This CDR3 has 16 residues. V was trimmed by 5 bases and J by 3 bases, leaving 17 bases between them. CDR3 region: CASSPGHPTDGNTIYF. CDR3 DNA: TGTGCCAGCAGTCCGGGACACCCTACGGATGGAAACACCATATATTTT.

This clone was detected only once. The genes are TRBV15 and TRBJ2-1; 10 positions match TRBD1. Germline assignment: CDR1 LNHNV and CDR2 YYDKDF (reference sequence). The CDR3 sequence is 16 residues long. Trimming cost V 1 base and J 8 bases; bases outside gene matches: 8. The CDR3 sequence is CATSRAGTGVWDEQFF. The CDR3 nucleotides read TGTGCCACCAGCAGAGCTGGGACAGGGGTTTGGGATGAGCAGTTCTTC.

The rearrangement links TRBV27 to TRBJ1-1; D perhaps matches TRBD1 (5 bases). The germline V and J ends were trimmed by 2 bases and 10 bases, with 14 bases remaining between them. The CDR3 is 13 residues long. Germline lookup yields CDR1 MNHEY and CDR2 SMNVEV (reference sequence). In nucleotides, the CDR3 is TGTGCCAGCAGTTTAGGGGTCAGGGATCGAGCTTTCTTT. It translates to CASSLGVRDRAFF.

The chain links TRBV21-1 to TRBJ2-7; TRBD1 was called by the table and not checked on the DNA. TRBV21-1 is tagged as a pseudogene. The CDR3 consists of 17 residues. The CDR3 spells CASSKWDTDGDSYEQYF. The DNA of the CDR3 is TGTGCCAGCAGCAAGTGGGACACAGATGGGGACTCCTACGAGCAGTACTTC.

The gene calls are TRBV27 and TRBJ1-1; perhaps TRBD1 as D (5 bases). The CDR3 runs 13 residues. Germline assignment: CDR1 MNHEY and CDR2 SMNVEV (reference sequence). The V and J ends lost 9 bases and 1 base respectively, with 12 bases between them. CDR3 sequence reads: CASSPTENTEAFF. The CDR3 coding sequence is TGTGCCAGTTCCCCGACAGAGAACACTGAAGCTTTCTTT.